What follows are 7 T cell receptor beta chains derived from one specimen sequenced in a study of blood T cells in healthy people across ages. Combining a sample-barcoded 5' primer with a J-beta primer mix, a second PCR ran for about 6 to 12 cycles. TCRdb independently ran MiXCR on the 5' RACE reads; one entry per CDR3 protein. This sample has about 1.8 million distinct CDR3 sequences, with about 49% found just once. Sequencing was done on a sample of blood. These receptors all stem from a woman aged 40 to 55 in good health.

In DNA, the CDR3 is TGTGCCAGCAAGGCCGGGACAGATGTTCACATTCAGTACTTC. Translating it yields CASKAGTDVHIQYF. The gene calls are TRBV2 and TRBJ2-4; 7 bases match TRBD1. This CDR3 spans 14 amino acids. The V gene end was trimmed by 7 bases and the J gene end by 8 bases; junction bases not matched to a gene: 11. From germline, CDR1 is SNHLY and CDR2 FYNNEI.

This clonotype has at least ten counts. The V gene is TRBV7-2, the J gene TRBJ1-2; 7 nucleotides match TRBD1. Unmatched junction bases numbered 2, after V lost 3 bases and J lost 4 bases. Germline assignment: CDR1 SGHTA and CDR2 FQGNSA. The CDR3 is 13 residues long. CDR3 in DNA: TGTGCCAGCAGCTTGACAGGGATCTATGGCTACACCTTC. Translated, it gives CASSLTGIYGYTF.

There are a few counts of this clonotype. The chain employs TRBV20-1 and TRBJ2-7, with 14 nucleotides matching TRBD2. TRBJ2-5 explains the end of the DNA better; the J call may be wrong. This CDR3 comprises 17 residues. Looked up from germline, CDR1 is DFQATT and CDR2 is SNEGSKA (reference sequence). The CDR3 DNA follows: TGCAGTGCTAGGAGGGGGACTAGCGGGAGCCACCTTGAGACCCAGTACTTC. It translates to CSARRGTSGSHLETQYF.

Only a few counts were recorded for this clonotype. The J gene is TRBJ2-4, the V gene TRBV19, with D possibly matching TRBD2 (5 bases). Trimming shortened V by 5 bases and J by 8 bases, and 13 bases separated the two germline ends. The CDR3 loop spans 13 amino acids. Germline values: CDR1 LNHDA, CDR2 SQIVND (reference sequence). The CDR3 here is CASSGEGGDIQYF. DNA of the CDR3: TGTGCCAGTAGTGGAGAGGGTGGAGACATTCAGTACTTC.

The chain combines TRBV27 with TRBJ2-5, with 12 nucleotides matching TRBD2. J was trimmed by 4 bases and V by 3 bases; bases with no gene match: 12. The CDR3 contains 18 residues. Germline V gene data show CDR1 as MNHEY and CDR2 as SMNVEV (reference sequence). The CDR3 spells CASSFLLAGGGVAETQYF. CDR3 DNA sequence: TGTGCCAGCAGTTTTTTACTAGCGGGGGGTGGGGTCGCAGAGACCCAGTACTTC.

The V gene is TRBV20-1, the J gene TRBJ2-4; no definite D call. The J call may be wrong; the DNA end is better matched by TRBJ2-7. The V gene's germline CDR1 is DFQATT and CDR2 SNEGSKA (reference sequence). The CDR3 runs to 11 residues. CDR3: CSAPVGYEQYF. In nucleotides, the CDR3 is TGCAGTGCCCCGGTTGGCTACGAGCAGTACTTC.

The chain is built from TRBV7-9 and TRBJ2-6, with 7 bases that match TRBD2. This CDR3 contains 17 residues. V was clipped by 3 bases and J by 0 bases; unmatched bases: 5. The germline CDR1 and CDR2 sequences are SEHNR and FQNEAQ (reference sequence). This chain's CDR3 is CASSFPRGGSGANVLTF. Here the CDR3 DNA reads TGTGCCAGCAGCTTTCCCCGCGGGGGCTCTGGGGCCAACGTCCTGACTTTC.